This TCR beta chain was captured in a study of cytomegalovirus exposure and HLA in healthy donors. The PCR ran on 60 Vbeta and 13 Jbeta primers. Only in-frame clones appear in the TCRdb table, and some are missing; sequencing was by immunoSEQ multiplex PCR. Among approximately 79,000 clones listed, 78% were seen once. CDR3 length: 15 amino acids. CDR1 MNHEY and CDR2 SVGAGI come from the germline V gene. Trimming took off 6 bases at V and 5 bases at J, with 19 bases between the two ends. The TCR was taken from a male donor in good health and CMV-seropositive. This chain joins TRBV6-5 and TRBJ1-2, with D perhaps TRBD1 (6 bases). The sequenced material came from PBMCs. CDR3 loop: CASRETGSQGYGYTF. CDR3 coding DNA: TGTGCCAGCAGAGAGACGGGGAGCCAGGGGTATGGCTACACCTTC.